This record covers a single T cell receptor beta chain. This clone was recorded a few times. Its specific antigen is unknown. One base away there is no much larger clone; base qualities are not given. V sheds 2 bases and J sheds 5 bases, leaving 9 bases between their ends. The CDR3 spans 13 residues, from the cysteine through the phenylalanine. Only the CDR3 DNA is retained, 39 bases long and in frame from the first base. Taken from the germline V gene, the CDR1 and CDR2 loops are MNHEY and SVGAGI. The data were obtained in a study of cytomegalovirus exposure and HLA in healthy donors (dated by TCRdb to about 2017). At the level of the whole study: An earlier analysis of approximately 640 of the donors reported 250 to 350 Gb of sequence data and about 100 million unique TCR beta sequences from about 180 million T cells. An earlier analysis of a few hundred of the donors applied high-throughput TCR beta sequencing to assess whether each TCR beta V gene segment acted as functional or pseudogenic. The study profiled the T cell repertoires of hundreds of subjects by immunosequencing and related them to cytomegalovirus serostatus. A later genetic analysis took genome-wide SNP genotypes for about 65% of the 666 donors and used that subset as a discovery cohort. Among 300 to 450 genotyped donors of the cohort, an average of about 240,000 unique TCR beta nucleotide sequences were sequenced per donor, roughly 18% of them non-productive. Every repertoire in the discovery cohort had been generated on one and the same sequencing platform. Both class I and class II loci were covered by HLA typing, at four-digit resolution. The aim of the study was to test whether cataloging public T cell receptors could identify signatures of past pathogen exposure. Alongside the repertoire data, information on donor age, sex, ethnicity and CMV serostatus was compiled. High-throughput TCR immunosequencing, statistical association of individual TCRs with disease status, and machine learning were combined to predict cytomegalovirus infection status. To study patterns of TCR occurrence, a later analysis re-analyzed previously published TCR beta repertoires from 500 to 850 donors and added high-resolution HLA genotyping. Rather than using new phenotypic data, the later analysis identified candidate immune exposures from TCR beta sequences and from how often those sequences occurred across donors. An early release that covered about 640 HLA-typed donors contained about 300 gigabases of sequencing data and 80 million or so unique TCR sequences. The genetic ancestry cluster associated with self-reported Caucasian donors included 65% to 90% of the approximately 430 genotyped donors. Because of strong linkage in the cohort, 5 or 6 DR-DQ haplotypes were treated as single units for association and clustering. In addition to the first cohort of roughly 700 subjects, a separate validation cohort of some 120 different subjects was used. The number of donors typed differed by locus, with roughly 620-630 for A, B, C, DRB1 and DQB1, roughly 520 for DQA1, 600 to 610 for DPA1, and under 490 for DPB1. Summary of the overall study and its limitations: A later genetic analysis reported fewer N-insertions in productive TCRs among donors in an Asian-associated ancestry cluster than the roughly 620-donor mean. The presence/absence analyses assumed that sequencing depth was roughly uniform across donors, and that assumption may not be true. Across donors, most TCR sequences were observed very rarely, whereas some public TCRs were present in many individuals. Strong co-occurrence of HLA alleles, especially DR and DQ, made assigning TCR associations to individual alleles difficult. V-gene and J-gene trimming of TCR beta chains was associated with a missense DCLRE1C variant in a later genetic analysis, and the association was replicated in an independent cohort. A few of the identified cytomegalovirus-associated TCR beta chains were confirmed in vitro to be specific for cytomegalovirus antigens. The study gave a list of 150 to 200 TCR beta chains associated with cytomegalovirus. In a later analysis, most CMV-associated TCR beta chains were found to appear HLA-restricted, with HLA associations seemingly driven largely by CMV exposure. The classifier was reported to diagnose cytomegalovirus status with high specificity and sensitivity in both the original cohort and the validation cohort. In a later analysis, several top co-occurrence clusters were reported to appear linked to parvovirus B19, influenza, CMV and Epstein-Barr virus. A later analysis found that TCR association rates varied across HLA loci, with DRB1 alleles showing the most associated TCRs and HLA-C alleles the fewest. A later analysis associated roughly 17,000 TCR beta sequences with specific HLA alleles at a false discovery rate of 0.05. A further reported finding was that TCR beta sequences accurately predicted the HLA-A and HLA-B alleles for most subjects in the first cohort. The authors suggested that the approach could potentially be generalized to other disease states and immunological phenotypes. Linkage disequilibrium might explain the correlated functional status among segregating V segments, but an unknown experimental factor could not be excluded. In a later analysis, HLA-associated TCR beta chains showed more clonal expansion and lower generation probabilities than non-associated chains that were equally common. The sequencing pipeline was judged likely to have produced a cluster of highly shared sequence variants as a technical artifact. Roughly 17 rarely observed V segments, including chromosome 9 orphons, were excluded from the earlier analysis of approximately 500 of the donors because counts were too low. Because HLA typing was unavailable for some donors at each locus, only the typed subset was used in association tests. Some IMGT-functional V segments, including TRBV6-2 and TRBV6-3, could not be told apart with the 87-base-pair reads, so those segments were excluded. CMV serostatus was the only immune exposure information available for the cohort. In an earlier analysis of under 600 of the donors, most TCR beta V segments were observed in productive rearrangements about 90% or about 30% of the time, broadly matching IMGT annotations. Only TCR beta chains were sequenced in this cohort, and the absence of alpha or paired-chain data limited detectable features.

Libraries came from the immunoSEQ multiplex PCR assay. For the multiplex PCR, a mixture combining 60 forward primers for TCR Vbeta segments and 13 reverse primers for TCR Jbeta segments was used. The CDR3 region of rearranged TCR beta genes was amplified from genomic DNA with a multiplex PCR assay. The amplified TCR beta libraries were sequenced on the Illumina HiSeq System as 87-base-pair reads. In the authors' own workflow: A later analysis tallied 75 million to 95 million unique TCR beta chains across the 666 repertoires, and about 10 million of those chains were shared by two or more donors. A nearest-neighbor algorithm error-corrected the raw reads and collapsed the reads into unique sequences, merging closely related sequences to remove PCR and sequencing errors. Alignment of CDR3 sequences to IMGT reference sequences was used to assign V, D and J gene segments. For a sequence to be retained, at least a six-nucleotide match to both a V gene segment and a J gene segment was required. Rearrangements were classified as productive when the CDR3 lacked stop codons and remained in frame with V and J, and all other rearrangements were classified as non-productive. Following IMGT convention, CDR3 was defined as the stretch from the second conserved V-encoded cysteine up to the conserved J-encoded phenylalanine. The earlier analysis of 500 to 750 of the donors excluded any sequence lacking an unambiguous match to a single V gene segment. In an earlier analysis of a few hundred of the donors, a V segment was called functional when productive rearrangements were above 56.7%, and segregating when the standard deviation between donors exceeded 5%. A statistical classification framework was developed to diagnose cytomegalovirus status using the catalog of TCR beta chain sequences. A later analysis assigned V and J genes by comparing TCR nucleotide sequences with IMGT/GENE-DB human TR gene sequences. The TCRdist pipeline was used in a later analysis to assign CDR3 sequences and most-parsimonious VDJ recombination scenarios. In a later analysis, each TCR beta chain was defined by its CDR3 amino acid sequence together with its V-gene family, and reads lacking a unique V-gene family were excluded. In a later analysis, approximately 640 highly shared, low-generation-probability nucleotide sequences were removed to address suspected cross-contamination and a sequencing artifact. In a later analysis, a clonal expansion index was calculated for each public chain from normalized within-repertoire ranks of inferred template counts. In a later analysis, generation probabilities were computed using a VDJ recombination model fitted to out-of-frame rearrangements, and the results were checked against IGoR. In a later analysis, TCR-TCR, TCR-HLA and TCR-CMV co-occurrence was scored with hypergeometric tests, and a repertoire-size bias correction was applied to TCR pairs. A later analysis estimated false discovery rates by permuting HLA or CMV assignments 20 times. In a later analysis, co-occurring TCRs were grouped with DBSCAN, and TCRdist sequence similarity was added when clustering was performed within HLA-allele-positive subsets. Repertoires with fewer than 30,000 or more than 120,000 public chains were left out of co-occurrence clustering, as were about 5 repertoires with anomalous nucleotide sharing. Held by TCRdb, this immuneACCESS table contains in-frame sequences only and omits some clones. Under half of the omission traces to an unresolved V gene where checked; the cause of the rest is unknown. The DNA gave D and trimming, while V, J and clone size come from that table. Here the sample has some 200,000 clones; roughly 80% occur a single time. The ten biggest clones cover approximately 3.9% of the sample.

The cohort consisted of 670 or so healthy bone marrow donors. All cohort members were sampled while nominally healthy, although unrecorded immune exposures were likely present. The donor was CMV seronegative and was included in the group of approximately 350 seronegative cohort members. Each donor provided a peripheral blood sample, and peripheral blood mononuclear cells were used for TCR beta sequencing. Genomic DNA was extracted from the blood cell samples with the Qiagen DNeasy Blood Extraction Kit. The TCR was taken from a man over 45 in good health and CMV-seronegative. The V and J genes are TRBV6-5 and TRBJ1-2, with the D segment identity uncertain. The sequencing sample was made of PBMCs. The nucleotide sequence reads TGTGCCAGCAGTTACGTAGATTCGTATGGCTACACCTTC. Its translation is CASSYVDSYGYTF.